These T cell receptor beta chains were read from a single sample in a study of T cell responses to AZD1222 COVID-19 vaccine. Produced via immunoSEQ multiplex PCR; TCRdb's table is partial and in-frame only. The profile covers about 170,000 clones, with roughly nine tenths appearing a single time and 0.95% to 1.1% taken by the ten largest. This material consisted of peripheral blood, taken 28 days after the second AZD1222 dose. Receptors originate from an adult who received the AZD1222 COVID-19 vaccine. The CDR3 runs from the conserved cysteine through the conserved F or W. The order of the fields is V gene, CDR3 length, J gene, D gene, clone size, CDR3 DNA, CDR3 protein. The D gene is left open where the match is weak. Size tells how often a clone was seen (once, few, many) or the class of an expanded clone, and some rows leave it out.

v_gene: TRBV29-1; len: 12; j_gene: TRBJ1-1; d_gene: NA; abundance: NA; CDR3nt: TGCAGCGTTGATAGAGGGAACACTGAAGCTTTCTTT; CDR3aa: CSVDRGNTEAFF
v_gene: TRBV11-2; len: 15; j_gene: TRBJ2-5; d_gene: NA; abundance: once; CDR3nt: TGTGCCAGCAGCTTATCCTTTCCCGGGGAAGAGACCCAGTACTTC; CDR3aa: CASSLSFPGEETQYF
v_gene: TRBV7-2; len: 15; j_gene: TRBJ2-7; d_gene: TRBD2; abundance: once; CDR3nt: TGTGCCAGCAGCGAAAGGACTAGCGGGGGGGGCGAGCAGTACTTC; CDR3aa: CASSERTSGGGEQYF
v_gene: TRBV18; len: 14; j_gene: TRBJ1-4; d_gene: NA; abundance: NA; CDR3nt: TGTGCCAGCTCACCAAGGTCAGGGGATGAAAAACTGTTTTTT; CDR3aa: CASSPRSGDEKLFF
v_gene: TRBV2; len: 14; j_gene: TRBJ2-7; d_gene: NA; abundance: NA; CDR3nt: TGTGCCAGCAGTGTCCGCGACTTACCCTACGAGCAGTACTTC; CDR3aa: CASSVRDLPYEQYF
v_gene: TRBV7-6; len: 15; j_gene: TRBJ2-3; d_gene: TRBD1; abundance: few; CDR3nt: TGTGCCAGCAGCCGGACAGGGATAGTCACAGATACGCAGTATTTT; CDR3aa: CASSRTGIVTDTQYF
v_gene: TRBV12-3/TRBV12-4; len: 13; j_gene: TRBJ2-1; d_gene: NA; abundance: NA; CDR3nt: TGTGCCAGCAGGCGGGGACTTTACAATGAGCAGTTCTTC; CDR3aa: CASRRGLYNEQFF
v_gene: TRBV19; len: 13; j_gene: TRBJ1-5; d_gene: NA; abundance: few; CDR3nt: TGTGCCACAACCTCGAATAGCAATCAGCCCCAGCATTTT; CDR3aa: CATTSNSNQPQHF
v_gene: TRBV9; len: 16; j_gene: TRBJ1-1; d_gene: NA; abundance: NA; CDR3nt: TGTGCCAGCAGCCCAAGGGCCCGGGGGGGCGGAGTAGAAGCTTTCTTT; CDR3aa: CASSPRARGGGVEAFF
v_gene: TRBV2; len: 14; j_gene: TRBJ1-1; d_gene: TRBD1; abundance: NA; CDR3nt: TGTGCCAGCACCGACAGGGTGATGAACACTGAAGCTTTCTTT; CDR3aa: CASTDRVMNTEAFF
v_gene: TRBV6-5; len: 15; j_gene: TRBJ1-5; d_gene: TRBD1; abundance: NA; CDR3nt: TGTGCCAGCAGTTACAGTCACAGGGGGAATCAGCCCCAGCATTTT; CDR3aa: CASSYSHRGNQPQHF
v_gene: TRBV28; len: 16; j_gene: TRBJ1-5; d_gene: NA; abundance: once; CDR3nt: TGTGCCAGCAGTTTGGGGGGAGGCAGGGCCGATCAGCCCCAGCATTTT; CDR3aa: CASSLGGGRADQPQHF
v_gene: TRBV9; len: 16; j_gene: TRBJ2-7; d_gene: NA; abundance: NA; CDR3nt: TGTGCCAGCAGCGAGGCTGCAGGAGGGGCAGGCTACGAGCAGTACTTC; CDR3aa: CASSEAAGGAGYEQYF
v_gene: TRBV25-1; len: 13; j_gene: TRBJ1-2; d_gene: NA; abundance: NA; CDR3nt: TGTGCCAGCAGTGCCCGGAGGGGCGAAGGCTACACCTTC; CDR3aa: CASSARRGEGYTF
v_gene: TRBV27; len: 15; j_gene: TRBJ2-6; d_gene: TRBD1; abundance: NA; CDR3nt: TGTGCCAGCAGTTCCAGGGGGCACGGGGCCAACGTCCTGACTTTC; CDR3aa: CASSSRGHGANVLTF
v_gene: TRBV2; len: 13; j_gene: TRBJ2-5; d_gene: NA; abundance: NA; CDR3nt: TGTGCCAGCAGCGGAGTTGGGCAAGAGACCCAGTACTTC; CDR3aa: CASSGVGQETQYF
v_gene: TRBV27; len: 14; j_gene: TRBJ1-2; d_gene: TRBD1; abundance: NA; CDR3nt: TGTGCCAGCGGTTCAAACAGGGGGCTGAATGGCTACACCTTC; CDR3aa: CASGSNRGLNGYTF
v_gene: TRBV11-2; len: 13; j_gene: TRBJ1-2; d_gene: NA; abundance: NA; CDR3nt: TGTGCCAGCAGCTTAGAAGGGACAAATGGCTACACCTTC; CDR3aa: CASSLEGTNGYTF
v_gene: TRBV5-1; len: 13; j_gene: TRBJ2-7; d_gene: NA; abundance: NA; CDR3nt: TGCGCCAGCAGTGTGCAGGGGGGGTACGAGCAGTACTTC; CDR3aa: CASSVQGGYEQYF
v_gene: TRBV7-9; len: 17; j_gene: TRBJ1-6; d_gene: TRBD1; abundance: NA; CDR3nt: TGTGCCAGCAGCCCCTATGTAGGACAGGCCGTTAATTCACCCCTCCACTTT; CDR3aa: CASSPYVGQAVNSPLHF
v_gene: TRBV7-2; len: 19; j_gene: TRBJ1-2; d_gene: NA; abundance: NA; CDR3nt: TGTGCCAGCAGCCCATTACCGGGGGGAACGGGTGGAGGGGTAAGCGGCTACACCTTC; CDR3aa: CASSPLPGGTGGGVSGYTF
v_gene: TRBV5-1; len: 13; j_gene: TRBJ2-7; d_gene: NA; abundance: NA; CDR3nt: TGCGCCAGCAGCTTGGGGGGGACCTACGAGCAGTACTTC; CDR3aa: CASSLGGTYEQYF
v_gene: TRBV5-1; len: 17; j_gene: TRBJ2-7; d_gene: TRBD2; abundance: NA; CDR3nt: TGCGCCAGCAGCTCCTCGCTAGCGGAAAGACCCCGCTACGAGCAGTACTTC; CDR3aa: CASSSSLAERPRYEQYF
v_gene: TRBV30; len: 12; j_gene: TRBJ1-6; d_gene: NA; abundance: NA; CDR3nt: TGTGCCTGGAGACCCCCGGGGTCACCCCTCCACTTT; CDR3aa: CAWRPPGSPLHF
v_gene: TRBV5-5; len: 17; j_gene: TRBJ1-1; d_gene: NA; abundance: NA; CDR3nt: TGTGCCAGCAGCTTGGCCAGGGATTCGGGGGCGCGGTCTGAAGCTTTCTTT; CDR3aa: CASSLARDSGARSEAFF
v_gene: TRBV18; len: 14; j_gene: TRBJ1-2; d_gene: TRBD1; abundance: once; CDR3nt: TGTGCCAGCTCACCCGGGACAGGGGGCTCCGGCTACACCTTC; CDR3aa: CASSPGTGGSGYTF
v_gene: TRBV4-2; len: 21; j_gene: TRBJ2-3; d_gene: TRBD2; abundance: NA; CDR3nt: TGTGCCAGCAGCCAAGGGGGAAGCGGGGGGCCTCACTTTTCACGCACAGATACGCAGTATTTT; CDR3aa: CASSQGGSGGPHFSRTDTQYF
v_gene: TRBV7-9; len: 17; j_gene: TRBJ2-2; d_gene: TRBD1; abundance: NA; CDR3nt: TGTGCCAGCAGCCCGCGGGACAGGGGGCCGGAGGCCGGGGAGCTGTTTTTT; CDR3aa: CASSPRDRGPEAGELFF
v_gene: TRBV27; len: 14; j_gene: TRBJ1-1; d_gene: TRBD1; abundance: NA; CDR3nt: TGTGCCAGCAGTCTCCAGGGGGCCTACACTGAAGCTTTCTTT; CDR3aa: CASSLQGAYTEAFF
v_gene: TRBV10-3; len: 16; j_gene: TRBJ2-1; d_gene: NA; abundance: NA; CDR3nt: TGTGCCATCAGTGAGGGCGGGGCGGAAATTTACAATGAGCAGTTCTTC; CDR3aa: CAISEGGAEIYNEQFF
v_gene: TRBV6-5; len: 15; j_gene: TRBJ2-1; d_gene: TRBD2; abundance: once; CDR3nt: TGTGCCACCTCACTAGCGCTGAGCTCCTACAATGAGCAGTTCTTC; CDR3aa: CATSLALSSYNEQFF
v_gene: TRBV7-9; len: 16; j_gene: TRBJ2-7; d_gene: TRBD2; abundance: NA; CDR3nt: TGTGCCAGCAGCTTACCGGGACTAGCGGGAGGTGGCGAGCAGTACTTC; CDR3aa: CASSLPGLAGGGEQYF
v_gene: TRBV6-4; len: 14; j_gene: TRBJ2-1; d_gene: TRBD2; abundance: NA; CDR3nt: TGTGCCAGCAGTGGAGGCGGGGGGGCGAATGAGCAGTTCTTC; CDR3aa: CASSGGGGANEQFF
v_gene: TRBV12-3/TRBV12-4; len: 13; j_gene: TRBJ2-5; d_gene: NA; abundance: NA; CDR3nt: TGTGCCAGCAGGCGACTCGGAAAAGAGACCCAGTACTTC; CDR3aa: CASRRLGKETQYF
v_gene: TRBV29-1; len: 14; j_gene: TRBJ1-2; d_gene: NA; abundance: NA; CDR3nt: TGCAGCGTTGATGTTACAGGGCACCCGTCTGGCTACACCTTC; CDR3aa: CSVDVTGHPSGYTF